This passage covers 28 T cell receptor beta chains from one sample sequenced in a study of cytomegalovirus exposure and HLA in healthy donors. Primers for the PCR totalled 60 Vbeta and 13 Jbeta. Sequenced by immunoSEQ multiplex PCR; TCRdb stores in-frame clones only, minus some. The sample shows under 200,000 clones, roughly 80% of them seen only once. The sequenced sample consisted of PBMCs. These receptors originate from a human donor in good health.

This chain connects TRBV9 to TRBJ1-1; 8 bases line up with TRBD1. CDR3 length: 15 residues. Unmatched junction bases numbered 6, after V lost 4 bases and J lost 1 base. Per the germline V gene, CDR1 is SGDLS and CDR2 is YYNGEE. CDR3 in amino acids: CASSPTGTGNTEAFF. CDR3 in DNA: TGTGCCAGCAGCCCAACCGGGACAGGGAACACTGAAGCTTTCTTT. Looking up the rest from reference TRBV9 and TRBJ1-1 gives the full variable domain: DSGVTQTPKHLITATGQRVTLRCSPRSGDLSVYWYQQSLDQGLQFLIQYYNGEERAKGNILERFSAQQFPDLHSELNLSSLELGDSALYFCASSPTGTGNTEAFFGQGTRLTVV.

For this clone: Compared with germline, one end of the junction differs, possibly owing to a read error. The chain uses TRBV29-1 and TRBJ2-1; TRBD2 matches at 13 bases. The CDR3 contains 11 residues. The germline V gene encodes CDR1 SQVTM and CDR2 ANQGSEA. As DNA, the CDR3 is TGCAGCGTAGGGACTAGCGGGGTGTGTGTCTTC. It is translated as CSVGTSGVCVF.

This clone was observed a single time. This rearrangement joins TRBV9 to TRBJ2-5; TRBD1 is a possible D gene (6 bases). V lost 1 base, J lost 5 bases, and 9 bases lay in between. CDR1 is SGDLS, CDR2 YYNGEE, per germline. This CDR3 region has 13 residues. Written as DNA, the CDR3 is TGTGCCAGCAGCGTACAGGGGATGGAGACCCAGTACTTC. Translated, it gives CASSVQGMETQYF.

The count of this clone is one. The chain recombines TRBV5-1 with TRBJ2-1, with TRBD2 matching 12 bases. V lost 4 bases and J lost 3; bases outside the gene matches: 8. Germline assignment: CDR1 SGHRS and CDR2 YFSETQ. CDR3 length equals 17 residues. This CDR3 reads CASSQRTSGAFYNEQFF. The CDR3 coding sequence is TGCGCCAGCAGCCAACGGACTAGCGGGGCCTTCTACAATGAGCAGTTCTTC.

The CDR3 DNA is TGCGCCAGCAGCCAAGATCCGGGGGGAGACGGGGAGCTGTTTTTT. It codes for CASSQDPGGDGELFF. The chain links TRBV4-1 to TRBJ2-2; 7 bases line up with TRBD2. Unmatched junction bases numbered 5, after V lost 0 bases and J lost 7 bases. Germline CDR1 is MGHRA and CDR2 is YSYEKL. This CDR3 has 15 amino acids.

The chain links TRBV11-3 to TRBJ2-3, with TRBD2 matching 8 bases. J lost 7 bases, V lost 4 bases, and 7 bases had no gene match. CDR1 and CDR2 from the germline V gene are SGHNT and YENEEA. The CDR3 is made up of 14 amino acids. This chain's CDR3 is CASSSGGGAYTQYF. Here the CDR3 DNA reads TGTGCCAGCAGCTCCGGGGGGGGAGCGTATACGCAGTATTTT.

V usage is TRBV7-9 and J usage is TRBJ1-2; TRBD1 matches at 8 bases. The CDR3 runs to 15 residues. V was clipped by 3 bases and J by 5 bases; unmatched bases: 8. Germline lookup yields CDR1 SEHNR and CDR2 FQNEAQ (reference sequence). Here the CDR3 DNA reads TGTGCCAGCAGCTTGGCGACAGGGGTTTCGTATGGCTACACCTTC. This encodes CASSLATGVSYGYTF.

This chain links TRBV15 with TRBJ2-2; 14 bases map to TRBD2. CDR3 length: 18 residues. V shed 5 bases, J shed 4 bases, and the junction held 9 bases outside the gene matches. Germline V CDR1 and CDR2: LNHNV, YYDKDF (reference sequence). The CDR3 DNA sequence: TGTGCCACCAGCCCCGGACTAGCGGGGGGCCGTCGCACCGGGGAGCTGTTTTTT. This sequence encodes CATSPGLAGGRRTGELFF.

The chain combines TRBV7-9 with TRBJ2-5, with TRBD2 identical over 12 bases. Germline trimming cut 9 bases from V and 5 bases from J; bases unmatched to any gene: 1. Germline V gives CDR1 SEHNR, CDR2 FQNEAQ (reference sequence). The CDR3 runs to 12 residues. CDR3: CASTSGGETQYF. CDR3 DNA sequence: TGTGCCAGTACTAGCGGGGGGGAGACCCAGTACTTC.

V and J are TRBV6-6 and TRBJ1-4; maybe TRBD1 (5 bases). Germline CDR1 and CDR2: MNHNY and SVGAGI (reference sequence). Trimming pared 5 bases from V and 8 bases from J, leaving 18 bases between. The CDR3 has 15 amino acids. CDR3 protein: CASSKFLQEGEKLFF. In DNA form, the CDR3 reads TGTGCCAGCAGTAAATTTCTCCAGGAGGGGGAAAAACTGTTTTTT.

The CDR3 spells CASSQGLAGGKSYNEQFF. CDR3 nucleotides: TGCGCCAGCAGCCAAGGACTAGCGGGGGGGAAGTCCTACAATGAGCAGTTCTTC. The rearrangement links TRBV4-1 to TRBJ2-1, with TRBD2 matching over 14 bases. The J segment lost 1 base and the V segment lost 1 base, leaving 3 bases of the junction unmatched. The germline gives CDR1 MGHRA, CDR2 YSYEKL. This CDR3 is 18 amino acids long.

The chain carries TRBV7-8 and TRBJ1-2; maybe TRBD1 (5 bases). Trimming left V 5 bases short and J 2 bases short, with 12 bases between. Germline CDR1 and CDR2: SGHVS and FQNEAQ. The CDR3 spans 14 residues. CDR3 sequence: CASSLSRQNYGYTF. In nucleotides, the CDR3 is TGTGCCAGCAGCCTCTCTCGACAGAACTATGGCTACACCTTC.

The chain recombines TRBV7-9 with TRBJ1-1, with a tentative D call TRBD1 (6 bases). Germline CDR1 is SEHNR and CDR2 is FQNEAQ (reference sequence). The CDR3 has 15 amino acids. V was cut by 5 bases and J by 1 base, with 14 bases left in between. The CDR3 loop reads CASSPYDRPNTEAFF. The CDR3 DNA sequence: TGTGCCAGCAGCCCCTACGACAGGCCGAACACTGAAGCTTTCTTT.

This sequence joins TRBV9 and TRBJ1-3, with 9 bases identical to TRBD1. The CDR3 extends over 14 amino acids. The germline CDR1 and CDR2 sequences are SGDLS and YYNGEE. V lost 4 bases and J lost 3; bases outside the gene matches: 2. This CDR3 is CASSQTGGGNTIYF. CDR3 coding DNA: TGTGCCAGCAGCCAGACAGGGGGTGGAAACACCATATATTTT.

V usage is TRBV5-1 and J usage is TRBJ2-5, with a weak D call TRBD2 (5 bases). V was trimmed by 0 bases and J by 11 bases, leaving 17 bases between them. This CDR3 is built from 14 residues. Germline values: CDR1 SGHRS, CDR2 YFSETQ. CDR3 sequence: CASSLAVASGEQYF. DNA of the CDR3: TGCGCCAGCAGCTTGGCCGTGGCCTCTGGGGAGCAGTACTTC.

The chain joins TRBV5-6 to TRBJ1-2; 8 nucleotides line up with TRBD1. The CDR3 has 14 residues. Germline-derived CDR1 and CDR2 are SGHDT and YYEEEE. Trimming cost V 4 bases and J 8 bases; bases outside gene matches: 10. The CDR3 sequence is CASSRGQGVLGYTF. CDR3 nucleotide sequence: TGTGCCAGCAGCCGAGGACAGGGCGTTTTGGGCTACACCTTC.

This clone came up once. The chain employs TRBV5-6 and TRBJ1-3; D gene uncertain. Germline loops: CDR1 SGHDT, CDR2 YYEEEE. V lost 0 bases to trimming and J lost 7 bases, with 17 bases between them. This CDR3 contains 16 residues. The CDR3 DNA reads TGTGCCAGCAGCTTGGATAGGTACGGGAGGTCGAACACCATATATTTT. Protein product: CASSLDRYGRSNTIYF.

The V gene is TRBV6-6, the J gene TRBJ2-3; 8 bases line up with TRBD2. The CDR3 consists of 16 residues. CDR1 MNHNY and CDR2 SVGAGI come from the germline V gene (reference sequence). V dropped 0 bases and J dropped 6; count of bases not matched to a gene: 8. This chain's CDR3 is CASSYSRTSWGDTQYF. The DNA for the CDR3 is TGTGCCAGCAGTTACTCGCGGACTAGCTGGGGTGATACGCAGTATTTT.

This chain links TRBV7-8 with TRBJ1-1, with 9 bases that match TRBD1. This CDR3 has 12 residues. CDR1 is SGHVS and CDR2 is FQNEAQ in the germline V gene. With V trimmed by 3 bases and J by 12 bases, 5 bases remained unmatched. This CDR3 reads CASSFWDRAPFF. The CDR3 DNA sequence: TGTGCCAGCAGCTTCTGGGACAGGGCACCTTTCTTT. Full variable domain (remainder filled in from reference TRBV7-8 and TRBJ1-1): GAGVSQSPRYKVAKRGQDVALRCDPISGHVSLFWYQQALGQGPEFLTYFQNEAQLDKSGLPSDRFFAERPEGSVSTLKIQRTQQEDSAVYLCASSFWDRAPFFGQGTRLTVV.

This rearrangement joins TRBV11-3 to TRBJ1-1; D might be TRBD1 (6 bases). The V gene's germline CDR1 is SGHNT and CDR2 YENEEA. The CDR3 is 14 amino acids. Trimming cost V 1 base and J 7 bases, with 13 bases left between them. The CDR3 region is CASSLVFDRSEAFF. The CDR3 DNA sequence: TGTGCCAGCAGCTTAGTATTCGACAGGAGTGAAGCTTTCTTT.

CDR3 in DNA: TGTGCCAGCAGTGCCGGGACAGGGAGATGGGAGCAGTACTTC. It is translated as CASSAGTGRWEQYF. The chain joins TRBV6-1 to TRBJ2-7; 9 bases agree with TRBD1. This CDR3 comprises 14 residues. CDR1 MNHNS and CDR2 SASEGT come from the germline V gene. Germline trimming cut 4 bases from V and 7 bases from J; bases unmatched to any gene: 8.

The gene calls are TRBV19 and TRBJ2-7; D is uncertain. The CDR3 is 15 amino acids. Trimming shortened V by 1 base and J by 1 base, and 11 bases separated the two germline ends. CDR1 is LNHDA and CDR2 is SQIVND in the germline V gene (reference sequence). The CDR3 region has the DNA TGTGCCAGTAGTATAGCGGGTGCCTCTTCCTACGAGCAGTACTTC. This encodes CASSIAGASSYEQYF.

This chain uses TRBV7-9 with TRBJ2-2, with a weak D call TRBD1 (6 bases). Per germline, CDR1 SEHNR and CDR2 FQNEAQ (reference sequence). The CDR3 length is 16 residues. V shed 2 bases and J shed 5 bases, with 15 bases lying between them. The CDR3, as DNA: TGTGCCAGCAGCTTACGGTCAGGGGTAGATACCGGGGAGCTGTTTTTT. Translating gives CASSLRSGVDTGELFF.

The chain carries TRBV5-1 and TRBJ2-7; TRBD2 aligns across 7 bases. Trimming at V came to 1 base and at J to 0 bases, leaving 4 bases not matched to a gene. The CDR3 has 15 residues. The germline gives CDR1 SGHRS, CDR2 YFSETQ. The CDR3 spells CASSLQASGSYEQYF. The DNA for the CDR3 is TGCGCCAGCAGCTTGCAAGCTAGCGGCTCCTACGAGCAGTACTTC.

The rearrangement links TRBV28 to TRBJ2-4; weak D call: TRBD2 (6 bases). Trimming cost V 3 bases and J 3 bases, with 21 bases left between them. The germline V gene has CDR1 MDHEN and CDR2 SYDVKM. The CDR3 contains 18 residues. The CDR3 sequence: CASSFRRLGERDKNIQYF. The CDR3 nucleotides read TGTGCCAGCAGTTTCCGCCGACTAGGGGAGAGGGACAAAAACATTCAGTACTTC.

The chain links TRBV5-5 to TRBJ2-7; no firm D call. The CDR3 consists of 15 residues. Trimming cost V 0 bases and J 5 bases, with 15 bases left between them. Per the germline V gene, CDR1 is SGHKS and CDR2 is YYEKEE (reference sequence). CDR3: CASSLALFNADEQYF. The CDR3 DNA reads TGTGCCAGCAGCTTGGCCCTTTTCAACGCAGACGAGCAGTACTTC.

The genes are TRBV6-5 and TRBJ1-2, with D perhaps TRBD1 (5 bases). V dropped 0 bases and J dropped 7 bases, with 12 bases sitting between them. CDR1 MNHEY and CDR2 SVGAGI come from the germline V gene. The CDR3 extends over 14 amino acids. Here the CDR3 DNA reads TGTGCCAGCAGTTACTCACTACTGGGGGGTGGCTACACCTTC. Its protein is CASSYSLLGGGYTF.

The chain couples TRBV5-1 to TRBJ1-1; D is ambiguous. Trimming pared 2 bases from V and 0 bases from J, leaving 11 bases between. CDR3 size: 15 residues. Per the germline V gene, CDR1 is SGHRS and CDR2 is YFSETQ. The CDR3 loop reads CASSFGGDLNTEAFF. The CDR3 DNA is TGCGCCAGCAGCTTCGGCGGAGACTTGAACACTGAAGCTTTCTTT.